This TCR beta chain was documented in a study of blood T cell repertoires in COVID-19. Trimming pared 2 bases from V and 4 bases from J, leaving 16 bases between. The length of the CDR3 is 16 residues. Per the germline V gene, CDR1 is MNHNS and CDR2 is SASEGT. Assay: immunoSEQ multiplex PCR; the TCRdb copy retains only in-frame clones and omits some. Of roughly 28,000 clones listed, just over 85% were seen once; the top ten hold roughly 8.4%. The chain uses TRBV6-1 and TRBJ2-3, with a possible D match to TRBD2 (5 bases). Sequenced: peripheral blood. The sequence came from a woman aged 50 to 60 with active COVID-19. CDR3 residues: CASSEWGLGESDTQYF. The CDR3 DNA reads TGTGCCAGCAGTGAATGGGGTTTGGGAGAATCAGATACGCAGTATTTT.